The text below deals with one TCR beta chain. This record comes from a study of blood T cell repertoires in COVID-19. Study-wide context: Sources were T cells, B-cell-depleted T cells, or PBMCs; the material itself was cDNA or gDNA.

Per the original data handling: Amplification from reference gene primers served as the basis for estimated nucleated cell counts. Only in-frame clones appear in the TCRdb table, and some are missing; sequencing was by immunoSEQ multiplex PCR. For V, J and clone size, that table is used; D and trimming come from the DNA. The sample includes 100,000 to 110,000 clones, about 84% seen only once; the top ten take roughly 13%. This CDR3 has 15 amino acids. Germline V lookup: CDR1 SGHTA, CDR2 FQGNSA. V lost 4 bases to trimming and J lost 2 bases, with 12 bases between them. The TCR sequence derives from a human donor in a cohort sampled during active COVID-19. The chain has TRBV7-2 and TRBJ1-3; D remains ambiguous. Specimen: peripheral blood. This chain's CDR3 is CASSSDSAPGNTIYF. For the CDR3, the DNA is TGTGCCAGCAGCTCCGACTCGGCCCCTGGAAACACCATATATTTT. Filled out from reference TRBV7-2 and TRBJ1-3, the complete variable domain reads GAGVSQSPSNKVTEKGKDVELRCDPISGHTALYWYRQSLGQGLEFLIYFQGNSAPDKSGLPSDRFSAERTGGSVSTLTIQRTQQEDSAVYLCASSSDSAPGNTIYFGEGSWLTVV.